This TCR beta chain comes out of a study of T cells in Graves' hyperthyroidism and ophthalmopathy. Amplified TCR beta CDR3 regions came from RNA transcripts. First-round RT-PCR targeting the TCR CDR3 was performed with the HTBI primer set. MiXCR was run by TCRdb on the multiplex PCR reads, yielding one entry per CDR3 protein. The profile shows 610,000 or so distinct CDR3 sequences, roughly 50% of them singletons. This clonotype showed up many times. Germline CDR1 SGHNT, CDR2 YENEEA. This CDR3 has 14 amino acids. Trimming removed 5 bases at V and 6 bases at J, with 13 bases between. The diagnoses drew upon clinical symptoms, serum thyroxine and TRAb, thyroid ultrasound and orbital computed tomography.

Source material: peripheral blood or thyroid tissue (not recorded which). J is TRBJ2-2 and V is TRBV11-3, with D maybe TRBD1 (6 bases). The TCR comes from a woman aged 18-30 years with Graves' hyperthyroidism. The CDR3 region is CASSQQGFAGELFF. The CDR3 DNA reads TGTGCCAGCAGCCAACAGGGTTTCGCCGGGGAGCTGTTTTTT.